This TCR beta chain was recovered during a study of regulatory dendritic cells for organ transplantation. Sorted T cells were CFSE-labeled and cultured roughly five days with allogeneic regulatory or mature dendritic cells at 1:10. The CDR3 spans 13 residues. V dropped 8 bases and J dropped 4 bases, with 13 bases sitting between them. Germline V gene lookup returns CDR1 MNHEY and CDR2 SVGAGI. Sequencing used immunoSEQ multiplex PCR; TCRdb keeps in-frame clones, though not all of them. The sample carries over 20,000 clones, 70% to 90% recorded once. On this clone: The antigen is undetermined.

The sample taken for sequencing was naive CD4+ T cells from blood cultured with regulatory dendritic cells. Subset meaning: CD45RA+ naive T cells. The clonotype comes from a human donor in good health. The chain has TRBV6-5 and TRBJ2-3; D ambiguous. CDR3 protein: CASRPGFPDTQYF. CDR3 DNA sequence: TGTGCCAGCCGCCCCGGCTTCCCAGATACGCAGTATTTT.